This T cell receptor (beta chain) stems from a study of blood T cell repertoires in COVID-19. Study in general: Some COVID-19 samples were acute and others convalescent; all came from the United States, Italy and Spain. T cells, B-cell-depleted T cells, or PBMCs provided the cDNA or gDNA that served as material.

CDR1 is SEHNR and CDR2 is FQNEAQ in the germline V gene (reference sequence). The ends lost 2 bases at V and 5 bases at J; junction bases unmatched: 5. This CDR3 is built from 14 residues. Per the original data handling: Amplifying reference gene primers gave estimates of nucleated cell counts. Only in-frame clones appear in the TCRdb table, and some are missing; sequencing was by immunoSEQ multiplex PCR. V, J and clone size are those of that table, while D and trimming were read from the DNA. The sample gives some 100,000 clones, 85% of which show up once; more than 1.5% is in the top ten. What was sequenced was peripheral blood. The chain has TRBV7-9 and TRBJ1-2; TRBD1 matches 7 bases. The sequence was collected from a woman aged 65 to 85 with active or convalescent COVID-19. As DNA, the CDR3 is TGTGCCAGCAGCTTAATGACAGGGCCATATGGCTACACCTTC. It translates to CASSLMTGPYGYTF.